The 26 T cell receptor beta chains reported below all come from one sample, sequenced in a study of identical twins. TCRdb passed the 5' RACE reads through MiXCR, listing each CDR3 protein once. The sample includes 460,000 or so distinct CDR3 sequences, 12% to 15% seen only once; the top ten take roughly 0.56%. These same data were also listed under a study on yellow fever vaccine responses in identical twins.

The specimen was CD4+ T cells sorted from blood. The source is a woman aged 18-29 years in good health.

This clonotype was seen more than once but under ten times. This chain links TRBV12-3 or TRBV12-4 with TRBJ2-1; possible D gene TRBD1, 5 bases. V lost 4 bases, J lost 13 bases, and 14 bases lay in between. This CDR3 spans 12 amino acids. The CDR3 nucleotides read TGTGCCAGCAGTTCAACAGGTTTAAGTCAGTTCTTC. Encoded protein: CASSSTGLSQFF.

This clonotype came up a few times. The genes are TRBV5-1 and TRBJ2-5; 10 bases are shared with TRBD2. Germline CDR1 reads SGHRS; CDR2 reads YFSETQ. The CDR3 is 16 residues long. The junction had 10 bases not matched to a gene; V was cut back by 3 bases and J by 5 bases. As DNA, the CDR3 is TGCGCCAGCAGCTACCAGAGCGGGAGGGCCGGGGAGACCCAGTACTTC. Translation: CASSYQSGRAGETQYF.

The V and J genes are TRBV6-2 or TRBV6-3 and TRBJ1-5; no clear D gene. CDR1 and CDR2 from the germline V gene are MNHEY and SVGEGT. CDR3 length: 13 amino acids. V was clipped by 5 bases and J by 9 bases, with 14 bases between them. In DNA, the CDR3 is TGTGCCAGCAGTCCCTGGAGGGTTTGGCCCCAGCATTTT. Its translation is CASSPWRVWPQHF.

This clonotype appeared a few times. The CDR3 protein is CASSQEGADVEYF. The DNA for the CDR3 is TGTGCCAGCAGCCAAGAGGGGGCTGACGTGGAGTACTTC. J is TRBJ2-7 and V is TRBV3-1; tentatively, D is TRBD1 (6 bases). V was pared by 0 bases and J by 11 bases, with 14 bases between. The germline gives CDR1 LGHDT, CDR2 YNNKEL (reference sequence). This CDR3 region has 13 residues.

This clonotype showed up just a few times. The chain combines TRBV25-1 with TRBJ2-3; unclear D gene. V lost 6 bases to trimming and J lost 2 bases, with 12 bases between them. The CDR3 runs to 14 residues. Germline lookup yields CDR1 MGHDK and CDR2 SYGVNS. In DNA form, the CDR3 reads TGTGCCAGCAGAGCCTGGGCTACCACAGATACGCAGTATTTT. Its protein is CASRAWATTDTQYF.

The sample holds a few counts of this clonotype. This chain uses TRBV24-1 with TRBJ2-1, with 10 bases identical to TRBD2. The CDR3 is made up of 17 amino acids. The germline V gene has CDR1 KGHDR and CDR2 SFDVKD. The V gene end was trimmed by 0 bases and the J gene end by 6 bases; junction bases not matched to a gene: 7. The CDR3 sequence is CATSDLRSSGGTNEQFF. In DNA form, the CDR3 reads TGTGCCACCAGTGATTTGCGATCTAGCGGGGGTACCAATGAGCAGTTCTTC.

This chain joins TRBV28 and TRBJ2-7; D is ambiguous. V lost 4 bases and J 4 bases, leaving 8 bases between the germline ends. The CDR3 is 12 residues long. From germline, CDR1 is MDHEN and CDR2 SYDVKM. CDR3 in amino acids: CASSSYKYEQYF. Here the CDR3 DNA reads TGTGCCAGCAGTTCATACAAATACGAGCAGTACTTC.

The J gene is TRBJ2-3, the V gene TRBV5-5; possibly TRBD1 or TRBD2 for D (5 bases each). The V and J ends lost 4 bases and 2 bases respectively, with 11 bases between them. This CDR3 comprises 14 residues. Germline CDR1 is SGHKS and CDR2 is YYEKEE (reference sequence). The CDR3 DNA reads TGTGCCAGCAGCACGGGACGGCTCACAGATACGCAGTATTTT. Translated: CASSTGRLTDTQYF.

The V and J genes are TRBV5-1 and TRBJ2-5; tentatively, D is TRBD2 (7 bases). CDR3 length equals 14 residues. Germline V CDR1 and CDR2: SGHRS, YFSETQ. The V end lost 0 bases, the J end lost 4 bases, and 10 bases lay between the germline ends. The CDR3 DNA is TGCGCCAGCAGCTTGGTCGGGGGGCCAGAGACCCAGTACTTC. Translated, it gives CASSLVGGPETQYF.

This clonotype turned up a few times. The V gene is TRBV4-2, the J gene TRBJ2-5; 7 bases are shared with TRBD2. Germline CDR1 reads LGHNA; CDR2 reads YNFKEQ. J lost 9 bases, V lost 2 bases, and 18 bases had no gene match. The CDR3 extends over 17 amino acids. DNA for the CDR3: TGTGCCAGCAGCCAACAAACTGGGCTAGCGGACTCCGAGGCCCAGTACTTC. Protein: CASSQQTGLADSEAQYF.

This chain links TRBV28 with TRBJ2-7; no definite D call. V shed 4 bases and J shed 1 base, with 11 bases lying between them. This CDR3 has 14 residues. From germline, CDR1 is MDHEN and CDR2 SYDVKM. This CDR3 reads CASSSPSLSYEQYF. DNA for the CDR3: TGTGCCAGCAGTTCACCTTCACTGTCCTACGAGCAGTACTTC.

The rearrangement uses TRBV7-2 and TRBJ2-1, with D tentatively TRBD2 (6 bases). This CDR3 is built from 17 residues. The germline V gene has CDR1 SGHTA and CDR2 FQGNSA. The ends were cut back, 0 bases at V and 4 bases at J, with 16 bases in the middle. DNA for the CDR3: TGTGCCAGCAGCTTAGCGTTAAGGGACTGGGCATACAATGAGCAGTTCTTC. This encodes CASSLALRDWAYNEQFF.

The CDR3 loop reads CASSGGTGNSDTQYF. Here the CDR3 DNA reads TGTGCCAGCAGTGGTGGGACAGGGAATTCAGATACGCAGTATTTT. The rearrangement joins TRBV2 to TRBJ2-3, with 9 nucleotides matching TRBD1. CDR3 length equals 15 residues. Germline V lookup: CDR1 SNHLY, CDR2 FYNNEI. After removal of 4 bases from V and 4 bases from J, the junction contained 6 bases not matched to a gene.

CDR3 DNA sequence: TGCAGTGCTAGAGTAACACAGACCAGGAGCACAGATACGCAGTATTTT. This translates into CSARVTQTRSTDTQYF. The rearrangement joins TRBV20-1 to TRBJ2-3; D ambiguous. V lost 1 base and J lost 0, with 14 bases in between. The CDR3 is 16 amino acids. Germline V gene lookup returns CDR1 DFQATT and CDR2 SNEGSKA (reference sequence).

This chain uses TRBV29-1 with TRBJ2-1; D is possibly TRBD1 (5 bases). Deletions cut 1 base from V and 9 bases from J, with 7 bases between. Looked up from germline, CDR1 is SQVTM and CDR2 is ANQGSEA. The CDR3 runs to 11 residues. CDR3 sequence (DNA): TGCAGCGTTGAAGGGGGCGGTGAGCAGTTCTTC. It codes for CSVEGGGEQFF.

This clonotype appeared a few times. This chain links TRBV7-3 with TRBJ2-2, with D possibly TRBD1 on 6 matching bases. This CDR3 region has 16 residues. Germline-derived CDR1 and CDR2 are SGHTA and FQGTGA. V lost 5 bases, J lost 2 bases, and 15 bases lay in between. The DNA for the CDR3 is TGTGCCAGCAGCCGACGAGGGACAACCAACACCGGGGAGCTGTTTTTT. Protein sequence: CASSRRGTTNTGELFF.

This clonotype occurred many times. V gene TRBV6-2 or TRBV6-3 combines with J gene TRBJ2-1; the D gene could be TRBD1 or TRBD2 (5 bases each). Germline V gene sequence: CDR1 MNHEY, CDR2 SVGEGT. The germline V and J ends were trimmed by 5 bases and 1 base, with 9 bases remaining between them. This CDR3 is built from 14 residues. The DNA for the CDR3 is TGTGCCAGCAGTGAGGGGACGTCCTACAATGAGCAGTTCTTC. It is translated as CASSEGTSYNEQFF.

This clonotype was picked up a small number of times. The chain has TRBV7-9 and TRBJ1-3; possible D gene TRBD1, 6 bases. V gave up 0 bases and J gave up 3 bases, with 9 bases separating them. The CDR3 is made up of 15 amino acids. Germline V gene lookup returns CDR1 SEHNR and CDR2 FQNEAQ (reference sequence). In DNA, the CDR3 is TGTGCCAGCAGCTTAGCTGGGGGCGGTGGAAACACCATATATTTT. Amino acid sequence: CASSLAGGGGNTIYF.

J is TRBJ2-7 and V is TRBV28; 14 bases map to TRBD2. Germline CDR1 and CDR2: MDHEN and SYDVKM. V trimming: 2 bases; J trimming: 5 bases; junction bases outside the gene matches: 8. This CDR3 region has 17 residues. In DNA, the CDR3 is TGTGCCAGCAGTTTAGGTACGGGACTAGCGGGAGTAAACGAGCAGTACTTC. Translated, it gives CASSLGTGLAGVNEQYF.

The J gene is TRBJ1-1, the V gene TRBV21-1. TRBV21-1 is listed as a pseudogene. This CDR3 has 15 residues. The CDR3 DNA sequence: TGTGCCAGCAGCAAACCTACCGGTGAAAGCACTGAAGCTTTCTTT. Translating gives CASSKPTGESTEAFF.

Only a few counts were recorded for this clonotype. This sequence joins TRBV2 and TRBJ2-3, with TRBD2 as a possible D gene (5 bases). Trimming pared 7 bases from V and 7 bases from J, leaving 18 bases between. In germline, CDR1 is SNHLY, CDR2 FYNNEI. This CDR3 comprises 14 residues. CDR3 sequence: CASTAEDPRNTQYF. The CDR3 DNA follows: TGTGCCAGCACGGCGGAGGACCCGCGGAATACGCAGTATTTT.

The CDR3 is CASSPSQGMLGNQPQHF. The CDR3 bases are TGTGCCAGCTCCCCTAGCCAGGGGATGTTAGGCAATCAGCCCCAGCATTTT. V and J are TRBV28 and TRBJ1-5, with D possibly being TRBD1 (6 bases). Germline-derived CDR1 and CDR2 are MDHEN and SYDVKM. The CDR3 loop spans 17 amino acids. Trimming took off 8 bases at V and 2 bases at J, with 22 bases between the two ends.

V and J are TRBV20-1 and TRBJ2-3, with 10 bases that match TRBD1. Trimming cost V 0 bases and J 8 bases; bases outside gene matches: 8. Germline CDR1 and CDR2: DFQATT and SNEGSKA (reference sequence). The CDR3 is 15 amino acids. The DNA of the CDR3 is TGCAGTGCTAGAGATAGGCGACAGGGGGCCGGTACGCAGTATTTT. Translated, it gives CSARDRRQGAGTQYF.

This clonotype was observed at least ten times. The chain couples TRBV4-2 to TRBJ2-7, with D unresolved. V dropped 1 base and J dropped 3 bases, with 13 bases sitting between them. The CDR3 is made up of 15 amino acids. Germline V gene lookup returns CDR1 LGHNA and CDR2 YNFKEQ. CDR3: CASSQVGQKDYEQYF. CDR3 coding DNA: TGTGCCAGCAGCCAAGTTGGGCAGAAAGACTACGAGCAGTACTTC.

This clonotype was found a few times. The chain recombines TRBV7-9 with TRBJ2-1; tentative D call: TRBD2 (5 bases). This CDR3 is 14 amino acids long. Germline assignment: CDR1 SEHNR and CDR2 FQNEAQ (reference sequence). The V end was cut by 4 bases, the J end by 6 bases, with 13 bases between. The CDR3 DNA reads TGTGCCAGCAGCTCTCCCGGGGATCGCAATGAGCAGTTCTTC. Protein sequence: CASSSPGDRNEQFF. Full variable domain (missing parts from reference TRBV7-9 and TRBJ2-1): DTGVSQNPRHKITKRGQNVTFRCDPISEHNRLYWYRQTLGQGPEFLTYFQNEAQLEKSRLLSDRFSAERPKGSFSTLEIQRTEQGDSAMYLCASSSPGDRNEQFFGPGTRLTVL.

Only a few counts were recorded for this clonotype. The chain recombines TRBV29-1 with TRBJ2-1; 12 nucleotides line up with TRBD2. Germline CDR1 and CDR2: SQVTM and ANQGSEA. This CDR3 region has 16 residues. The junction had 3 bases not matched to a gene; V was cut back by 2 bases and J by 1 base. DNA for the CDR3: TGCAGCGTTGAACTGACTAGCGGGAGTTCCTACAATGAGCAGTTCTTC. It translates to CSVELTSGSSYNEQFF.